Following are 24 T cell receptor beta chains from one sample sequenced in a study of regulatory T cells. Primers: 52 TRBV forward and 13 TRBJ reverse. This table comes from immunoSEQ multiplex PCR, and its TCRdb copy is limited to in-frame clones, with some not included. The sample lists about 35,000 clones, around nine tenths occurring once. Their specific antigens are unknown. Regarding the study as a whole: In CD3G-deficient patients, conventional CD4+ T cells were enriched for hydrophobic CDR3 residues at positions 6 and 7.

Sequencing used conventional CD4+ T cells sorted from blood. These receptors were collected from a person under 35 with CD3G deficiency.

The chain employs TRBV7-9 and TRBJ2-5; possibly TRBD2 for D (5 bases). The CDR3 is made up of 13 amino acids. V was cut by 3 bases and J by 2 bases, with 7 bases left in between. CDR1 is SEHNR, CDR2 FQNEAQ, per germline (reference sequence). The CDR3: CASSLDSQETQYF. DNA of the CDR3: TGTGCCAGCAGCTTGGACTCACAAGAGACCCAGTACTTC.

The CDR3 protein is CASSFAGLAFSNEQFF. For the CDR3, the DNA is TGCGCCAGCAGCTTCGCTGGACTAGCCTTTTCCAATGAGCAGTTCTTC. The chain recombines TRBV5-1 with TRBJ2-1; the match to TRBD2 covers 8 bases. The CDR3 is made up of 16 amino acids. The V gene's germline CDR1 is SGHRS and CDR2 YFSETQ. J was trimmed by 6 bases and V by 2 bases; bases with no gene match: 10.

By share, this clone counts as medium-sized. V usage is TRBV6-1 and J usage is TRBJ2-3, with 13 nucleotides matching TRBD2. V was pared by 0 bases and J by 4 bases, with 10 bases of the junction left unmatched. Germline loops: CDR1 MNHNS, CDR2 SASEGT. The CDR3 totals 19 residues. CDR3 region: CASSEAFAGLAGRPDTQYF. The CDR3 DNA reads TGTGCCAGCAGTGAAGCGTTCGCGGGACTAGCGGGGCGGCCAGATACGCAGTATTTT.

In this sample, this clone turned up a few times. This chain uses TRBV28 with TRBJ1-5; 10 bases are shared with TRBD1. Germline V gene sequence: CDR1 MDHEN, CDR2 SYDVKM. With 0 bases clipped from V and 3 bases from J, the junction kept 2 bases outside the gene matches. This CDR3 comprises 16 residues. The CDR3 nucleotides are TGTGCCAGCAGTTTATGGGGGACAGGGGACAATCAGCCCCAGCATTTT. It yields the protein CASSLWGTGDNQPQHF.

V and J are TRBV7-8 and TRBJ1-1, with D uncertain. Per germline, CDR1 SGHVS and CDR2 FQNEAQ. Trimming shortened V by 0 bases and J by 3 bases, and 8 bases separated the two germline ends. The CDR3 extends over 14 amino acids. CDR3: CASSLALGYTEAFF. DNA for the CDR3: TGTGCCAGCAGCTTAGCGCTGGGGTACACTGAAGCTTTCTTT.

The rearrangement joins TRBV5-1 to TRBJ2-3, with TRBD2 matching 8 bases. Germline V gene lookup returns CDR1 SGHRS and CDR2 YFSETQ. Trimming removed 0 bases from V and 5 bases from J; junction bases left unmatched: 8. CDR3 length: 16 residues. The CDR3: CASSLGDSGKVDTQYF. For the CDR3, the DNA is TGCGCCAGCAGCTTGGGAGATAGCGGGAAGGTAGATACGCAGTATTTT.

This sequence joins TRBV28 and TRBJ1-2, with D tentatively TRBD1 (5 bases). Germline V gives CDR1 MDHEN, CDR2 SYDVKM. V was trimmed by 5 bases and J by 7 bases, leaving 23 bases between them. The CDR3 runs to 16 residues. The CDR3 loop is CASSPPTQWGGTGYTF. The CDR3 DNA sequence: TGTGCCAGCAGTCCACCGACCCAGTGGGGGGGGACTGGCTACACCTTC.

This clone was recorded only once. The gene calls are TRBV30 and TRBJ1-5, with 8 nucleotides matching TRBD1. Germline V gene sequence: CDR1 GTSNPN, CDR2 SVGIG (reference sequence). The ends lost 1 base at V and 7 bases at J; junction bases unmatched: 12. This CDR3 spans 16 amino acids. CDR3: CAWSDPDRAGEQPQHF. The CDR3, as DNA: TGTGCCTGGAGTGACCCGGACAGGGCAGGGGAACAGCCCCAGCATTTT.

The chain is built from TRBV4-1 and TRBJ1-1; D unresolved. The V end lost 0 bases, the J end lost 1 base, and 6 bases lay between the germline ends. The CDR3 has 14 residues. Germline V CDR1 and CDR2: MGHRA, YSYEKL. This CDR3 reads CASSQDEQNTEAFF. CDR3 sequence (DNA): TGCGCCAGCAGCCAAGATGAGCAGAACACTGAAGCTTTCTTT.

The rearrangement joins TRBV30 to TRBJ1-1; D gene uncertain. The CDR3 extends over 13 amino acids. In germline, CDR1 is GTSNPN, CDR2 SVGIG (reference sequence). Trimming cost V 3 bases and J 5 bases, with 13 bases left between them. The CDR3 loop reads CAWRDGRLTEAFF. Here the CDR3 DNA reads TGTGCCTGGAGGGACGGCCGACTTACTGAAGCTTTCTTT.

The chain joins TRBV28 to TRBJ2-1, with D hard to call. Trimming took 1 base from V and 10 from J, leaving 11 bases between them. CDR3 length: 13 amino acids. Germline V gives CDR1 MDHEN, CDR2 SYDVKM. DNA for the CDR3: TGTGCCAGCAGTTTATCCCCGCTACCGGAGCAGTTCTTC. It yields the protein CASSLSPLPEQFF.

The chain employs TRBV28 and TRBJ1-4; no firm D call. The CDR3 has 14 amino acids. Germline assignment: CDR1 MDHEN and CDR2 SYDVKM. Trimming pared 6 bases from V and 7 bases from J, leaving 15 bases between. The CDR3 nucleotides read TGTGCCAGCAGCCAACCCGGAGAGGGTGAAAAACTGTTTTTT. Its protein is CASSQPGEGEKLFF.

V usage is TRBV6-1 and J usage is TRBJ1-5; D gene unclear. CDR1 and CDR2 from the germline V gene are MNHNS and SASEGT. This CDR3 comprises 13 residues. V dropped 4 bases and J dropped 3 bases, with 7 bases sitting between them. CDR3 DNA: TGTGCCAGCAGTGCCCTACACAATCAGCCCCAGCATTTT. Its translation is CASSALHNQPQHF.

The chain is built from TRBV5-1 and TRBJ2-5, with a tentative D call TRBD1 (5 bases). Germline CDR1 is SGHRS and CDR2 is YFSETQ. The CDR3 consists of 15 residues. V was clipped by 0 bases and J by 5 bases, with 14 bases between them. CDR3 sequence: CASSLVSGPAETQYF. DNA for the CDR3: TGCGCCAGCAGCTTGGTTTCAGGGCCTGCGGAGACCCAGTACTTC.

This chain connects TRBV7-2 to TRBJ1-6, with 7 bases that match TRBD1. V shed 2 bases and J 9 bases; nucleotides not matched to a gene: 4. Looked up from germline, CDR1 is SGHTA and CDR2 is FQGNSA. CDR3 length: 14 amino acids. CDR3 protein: CASSLRQGSSPLHF. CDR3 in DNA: TGTGCCAGCAGCTTAAGACAGGGTTCTTCACCCCTCCACTTT.

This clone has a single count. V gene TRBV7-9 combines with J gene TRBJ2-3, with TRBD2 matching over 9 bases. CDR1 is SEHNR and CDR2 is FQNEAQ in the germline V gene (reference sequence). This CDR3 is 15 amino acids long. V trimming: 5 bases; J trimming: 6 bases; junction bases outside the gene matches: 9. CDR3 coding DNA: TGTGCCAGCAGCCACGCCGGGACTAGCATCGATACGCAGTATTTT. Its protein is CASSHAGTSIDTQYF.

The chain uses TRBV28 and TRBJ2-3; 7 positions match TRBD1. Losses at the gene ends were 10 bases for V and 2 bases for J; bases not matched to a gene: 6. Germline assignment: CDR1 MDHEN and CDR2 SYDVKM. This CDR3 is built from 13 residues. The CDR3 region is CATRQGTTDTQYF. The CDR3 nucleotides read TGTGCCACCAGACAGGGAACCACAGATACGCAGTATTTT.

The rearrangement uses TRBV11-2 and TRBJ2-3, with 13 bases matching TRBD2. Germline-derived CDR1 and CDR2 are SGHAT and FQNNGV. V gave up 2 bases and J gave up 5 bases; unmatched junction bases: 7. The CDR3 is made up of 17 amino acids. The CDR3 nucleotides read TGTGCCAGCAGCTTACTCGGACTAGCGGGAGCGGGAGATACGCAGTATTTT. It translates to CASSLLGLAGAGDTQYF.

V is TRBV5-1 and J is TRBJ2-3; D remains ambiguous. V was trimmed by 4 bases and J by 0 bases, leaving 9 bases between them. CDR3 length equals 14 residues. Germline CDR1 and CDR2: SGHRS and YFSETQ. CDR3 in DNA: TGCGCCAGCAGCCCGGTTACTAGCACAGATACGCAGTATTTT. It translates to CASSPVTSTDTQYF.

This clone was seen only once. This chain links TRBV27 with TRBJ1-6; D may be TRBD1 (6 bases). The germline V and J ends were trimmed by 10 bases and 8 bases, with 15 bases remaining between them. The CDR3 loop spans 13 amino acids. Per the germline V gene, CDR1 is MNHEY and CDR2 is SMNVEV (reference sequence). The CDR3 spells CANQDSSYSPLHF. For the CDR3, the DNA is TGTGCCAACCAGGACAGCTCGTATTCACCCCTCCACTTT.

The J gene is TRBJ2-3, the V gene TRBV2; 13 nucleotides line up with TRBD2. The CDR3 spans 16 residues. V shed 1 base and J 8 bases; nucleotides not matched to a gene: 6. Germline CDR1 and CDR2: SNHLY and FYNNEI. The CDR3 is CASSEGRTSGSSTQYF. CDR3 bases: TGTGCCAGCAGTGAAGGCAGGACTAGCGGGAGTAGTACGCAGTATTTT.

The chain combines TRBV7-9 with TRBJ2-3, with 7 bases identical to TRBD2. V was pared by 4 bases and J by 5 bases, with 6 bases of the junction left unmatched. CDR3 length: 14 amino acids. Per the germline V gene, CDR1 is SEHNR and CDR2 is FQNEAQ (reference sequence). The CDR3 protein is CASSYRLAQDTQYF. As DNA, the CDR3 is TGTGCCAGCAGCTACCGACTAGCCCAAGATACGCAGTATTTT.

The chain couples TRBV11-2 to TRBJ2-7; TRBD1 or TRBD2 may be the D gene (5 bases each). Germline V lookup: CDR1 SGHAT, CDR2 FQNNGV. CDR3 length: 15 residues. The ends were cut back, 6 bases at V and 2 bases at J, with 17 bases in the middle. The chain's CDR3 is CASSLGLAGAYEQYF. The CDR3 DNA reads TGTGCCAGCAGTTTGGGGCTAGCTGGGGCCTACGAGCAGTACTTC.

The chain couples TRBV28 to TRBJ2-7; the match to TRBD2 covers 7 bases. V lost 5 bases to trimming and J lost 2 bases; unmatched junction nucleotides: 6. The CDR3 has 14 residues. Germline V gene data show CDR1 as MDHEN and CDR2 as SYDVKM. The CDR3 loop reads CASSSGNPPYEQYF. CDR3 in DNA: TGTGCCAGCAGTAGCGGGAACCCTCCCTACGAGCAGTACTTC. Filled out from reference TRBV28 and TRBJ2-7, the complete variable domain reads DVKVTQSSRYLVKRTGEKVFLECVQDMDHENMFWYRQDPGLGLRLIYFSYDVKMKEKGDIPEGYSVSREKKERFSLILESASTNQTSMYLCASSSGNPPYEQYFGPGTRLTVT.